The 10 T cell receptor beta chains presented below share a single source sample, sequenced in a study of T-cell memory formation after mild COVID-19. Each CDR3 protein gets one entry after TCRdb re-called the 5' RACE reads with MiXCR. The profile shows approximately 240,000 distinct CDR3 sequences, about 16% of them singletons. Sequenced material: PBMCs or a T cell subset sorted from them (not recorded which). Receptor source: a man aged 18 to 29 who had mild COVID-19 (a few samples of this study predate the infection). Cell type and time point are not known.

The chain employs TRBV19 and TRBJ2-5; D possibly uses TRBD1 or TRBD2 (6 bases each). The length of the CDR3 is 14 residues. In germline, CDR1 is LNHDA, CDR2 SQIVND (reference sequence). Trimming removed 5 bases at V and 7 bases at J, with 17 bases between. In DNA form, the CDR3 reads TGTGCCAGTAGTGGAGAACGGGGGCGGGGGACCCAGTACTTC. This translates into CASSGERGRGTQYF.

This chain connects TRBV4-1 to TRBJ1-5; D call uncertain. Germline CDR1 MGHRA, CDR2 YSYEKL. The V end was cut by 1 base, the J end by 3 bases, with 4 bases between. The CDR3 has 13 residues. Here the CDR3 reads CASSQVPNQPQHF. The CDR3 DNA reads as TGCGCCAGCAGCCAAGTCCCCAATCAGCCCCAGCATTTT.

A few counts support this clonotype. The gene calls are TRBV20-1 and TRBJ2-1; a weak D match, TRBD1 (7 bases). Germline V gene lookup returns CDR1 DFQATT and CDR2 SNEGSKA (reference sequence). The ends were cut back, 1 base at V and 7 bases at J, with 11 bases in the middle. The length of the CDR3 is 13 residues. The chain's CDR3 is CSARVSGGNEQFF. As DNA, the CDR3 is TGCAGTGCTAGAGTGTCAGGGGGGAATGAGCAGTTCTTC.

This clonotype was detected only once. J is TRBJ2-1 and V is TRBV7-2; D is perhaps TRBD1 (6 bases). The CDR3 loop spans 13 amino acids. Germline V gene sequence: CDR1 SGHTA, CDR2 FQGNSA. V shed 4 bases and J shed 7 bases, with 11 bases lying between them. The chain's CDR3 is CASSSTQGNEQFF. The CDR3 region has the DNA TGTGCCAGCAGCTCCACTCAGGGGAATGAGCAGTTCTTC.

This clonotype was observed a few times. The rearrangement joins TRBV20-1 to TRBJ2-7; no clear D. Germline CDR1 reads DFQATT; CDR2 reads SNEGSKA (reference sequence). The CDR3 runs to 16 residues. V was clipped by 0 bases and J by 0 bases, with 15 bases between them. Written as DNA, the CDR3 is TGCAGTGCTAGAGATCCGGGCGGAGCGAGCTCCTACGAGCAGTACTTC. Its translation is CSARDPGGASSYEQYF.

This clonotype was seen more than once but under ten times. CDR3 protein: CASSKFQGESTDTQYF. In DNA form, the CDR3 reads TGTGCCAGCAGCAAGTTTCAGGGGGAGAGCACAGATACGCAGTATTTT. The gene calls are TRBV21-1 and TRBJ2-3; the table's D call TRBD1 went unverified against the DNA. TRBV21-1 corresponds to a pseudogene. The CDR3 consists of 16 residues.

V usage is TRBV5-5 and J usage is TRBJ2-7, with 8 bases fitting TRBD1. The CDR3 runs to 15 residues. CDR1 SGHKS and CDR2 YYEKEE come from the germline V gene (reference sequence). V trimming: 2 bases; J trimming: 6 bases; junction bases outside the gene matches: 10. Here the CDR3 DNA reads TGTGCCAGCAGCTTTAGGACAGGGCCCTCGGGCGAGCAGTACGTC. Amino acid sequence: CASSFRTGPSGEQYV.

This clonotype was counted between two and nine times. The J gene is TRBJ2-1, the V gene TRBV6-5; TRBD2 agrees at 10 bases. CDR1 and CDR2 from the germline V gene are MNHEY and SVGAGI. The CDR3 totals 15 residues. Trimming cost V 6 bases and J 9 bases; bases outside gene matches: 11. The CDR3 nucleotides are TGTGCCAGCAGCAGTCCCGGGACTAGCGAGATTGAGCAGTTCTTC. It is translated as CASSSPGTSEIEQFF.

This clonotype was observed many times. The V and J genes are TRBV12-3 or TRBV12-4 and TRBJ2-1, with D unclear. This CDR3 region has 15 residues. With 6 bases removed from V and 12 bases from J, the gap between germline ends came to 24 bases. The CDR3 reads CASSRHGVGRLGQFF. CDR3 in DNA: TGTGCCAGCAGCCGCCACGGTGTGGGCCGTCTCGGGCAGTTCTTC.

The CDR3 loop is CASRRGGEQYF. In DNA form, the CDR3 reads TGTGCCAGCAGGAGAGGAGGCGAGCAGTACTTC. The chain recombines TRBV21-1 with TRBJ2-7; the table's D gene call, TRBD2, was not cross checked with the DNA. TRBV21-1 is designated a pseudogene. The CDR3 loop spans 11 amino acids.